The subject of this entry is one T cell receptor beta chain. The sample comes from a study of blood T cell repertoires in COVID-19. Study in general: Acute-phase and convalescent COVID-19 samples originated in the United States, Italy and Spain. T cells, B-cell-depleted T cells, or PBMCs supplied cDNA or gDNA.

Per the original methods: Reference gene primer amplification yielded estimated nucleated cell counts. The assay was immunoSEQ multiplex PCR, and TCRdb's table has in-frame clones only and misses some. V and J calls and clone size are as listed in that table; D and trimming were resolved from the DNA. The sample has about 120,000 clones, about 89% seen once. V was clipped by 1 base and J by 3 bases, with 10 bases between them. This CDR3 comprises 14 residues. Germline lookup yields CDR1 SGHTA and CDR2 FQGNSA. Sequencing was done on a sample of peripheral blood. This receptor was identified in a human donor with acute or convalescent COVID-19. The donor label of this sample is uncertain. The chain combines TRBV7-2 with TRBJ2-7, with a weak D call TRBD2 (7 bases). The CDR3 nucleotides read TGTGCCAGCAGCTTAGGGGGGGGGCTCTACGAGCAGTACTTC. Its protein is CASSLGGGLYEQYF.